The rows below give T cell receptor beta chains drawn from one sample of a study of cytomegalovirus exposure and HLA in healthy donors. Assay used: immunoSEQ multiplex PCR; TCRdb lists only in-frame clones, some missing. This sample has 150,000 to 200,000 clones, with less than 90% found just once. Sequences were obtained from PBMCs. The receptors derive from a woman aged 50 to 60 in good health and CMV-seropositive. The CDR3 runs from the conserved cysteine through the conserved F or W. A D gene is named only where the DNA matches it firmly. Clone size is given for some rows only: seen once, a few or many times, or a class if the clone is expanded.

J,size,V,D,CDR3,DNA
TRBJ1-1,NA,TRBV25-1,TRBD1,CASSDSGTGDTEAFF,TGTGCCAGCAGTGATTCCGGGACAGGGGACACTGAAGCTTTCTTT
TRBJ2-7,few,TRBV5-6,TRBD2,CASSLVGGRRYEQYF,TGTGCCAGCAGCTTGGTGGGCGGGAGGAGGTACGAGCAGTACTTC
TRBJ2-5,NA,TRBV2,NA,CASLRTPQETQYF,TGTGCCAGCTTACGGACTCCCCAAGAGACCCAGTACTTC
TRBJ2-1,NA,TRBV2,NA,CASSEARVNEQFF,TGTGCCAGCAGTGAAGCCCGGGTCAATGAGCAGTTCTTC
TRBJ1-3,NA,TRBV15,NA,CATGGLEAISGNTIYF,TGTGCCACGGGGGGGTTGGAAGCTATCTCTGGAAACACCATATATTTT
TRBJ1-4,NA,TRBV7-8,TRBD1,CASSIAGGPNEKLFF,TGTGCCAGCAGCATCGCAGGGGGCCCTAATGAAAAACTGTTTTTT
TRBJ1-1,NA,TRBV19,NA,CASSIRSFSQGNTEAFF,TGTGCCAGTAGTATAAGGTCCTTTTCTCAGGGGAACACTGAAGCTTTCTTT
TRBJ2-2,NA,TRBV27,TRBD1,CASSYFQGVTGELFF,TGTGCCAGCAGTTACTTCCAGGGGGTCACCGGGGAGCTGTTTTTT
TRBJ1-4,once,TRBV5-1,TRBD1,CASSLRQGKDEKLFF,TGCGCCAGCAGCCTGAGACAGGGGAAGGATGAAAAACTGTTTTTT
TRBJ1-5,NA,TRBV7-2,NA,CASSLGPGGDQPQHF,TGTGCCAGCAGCTTAGGCCCCGGTGGTGATCAGCCCCAGCATTTT
TRBJ1-1,few,TRBV19,NA,CASRPGAGLTMAFF,TGTGCCAGTAGGCCAGGTGCGGGGCTTACGATGGCTTTCTTT
TRBJ2-7,few,TRBV7-2,NA,CASSLTSGAYEQYF,TGTGCCAGCAGCTTAACATCCGGGGCCTACGAGCAGTACTTC
TRBJ2-1,NA,TRBV5-1,TRBD2,CASSLDPERESYNEQFF,TGCGCCAGCAGCTTGGATCCGGAGCGGGAGTCCTACAATGAGCAGTTCTTC
TRBJ1-6,NA,TRBV6-5,NA,CASRGGRRENSPLHF,TGTGCCAGCAGAGGGGGGCGGCGGGAGAATTCACCCCTCCACTTT
TRBJ2-3,NA,TRBV4-3,TRBD1,CASNRGVASTDTQYF,TGCGCCAGCAACAGGGGGGTAGCTAGCACAGATACGCAGTATTTT
TRBJ2-1,NA,TRBV5-4,TRBD2,CASSVREVEQFF,TGTGCCAGCAGCGTCCGGGAGGTTGAGCAGTTCTTC
TRBJ2-5,once,TRBV6-5,TRBD2,CASSPSGGAGETQYF,TGTGCCAGCAGTCCGAGCGGGGGGGCCGGAGAGACCCAGTACTTC
TRBJ1-5,few,TRBV7-9,TRBD1,CASSPLQGNQPQHF,TGTGCCAGCAGCCCCTTACAGGGGAATCAGCCCCAGCATTTT
TRBJ2-3,NA,TRBV5-1,TRBD2,CASTRTSGGDTQYF,TGCGCCAGCACCCGGACTAGCGGGGGAGATACGCAGTATTTT
TRBJ2-7,NA,TRBV4-2,TRBD2,CASSQAASGAYEQYF,TGTGCCAGCAGCCAAGCGGCTAGCGGGGCCTACGAGCAGTACTTC
TRBJ1-4,NA,TRBV5-1,TRBD1,CASSLPGQGDEKLFF,TGCGCCAGCAGCCTGCCGGGACAGGGGGATGAAAAACTGTTTTTT
TRBJ1-5,NA,TRBV7-9,TRBD1,CASSLDRGDQPQHF,TGTGCCAGCAGCCTAGACAGGGGGGATCAGCCCCAGCATTTT
TRBJ2-7,few,TRBV7-9,TRBD2,CASSSTSGGPRKYF,TGTGCCAGCAGTTCGACTAGCGGGGGCCCTCGCAAGTACTTC
TRBJ2-7,NA,TRBV5-4,NA,CASSHAWAGTYEQYF,TGTGCCAGCAGTCACGCGTGGGCCGGCACCTACGAGCAGTACTTC
TRBJ2-3,NA,TRBV5-4,NA,CASSLAGAPDTQYF,TGTGCCAGCAGCTTGGCAGGTGCCCCAGATACGCAGTATTTT
TRBJ2-7,NA,TRBV7-8,TRBD1,CASSLGGGLEQYF,TGTGCCAGCAGCTTAGGAGGGGGCCTCGAGCAGTACTTC
TRBJ2-7,NA,TRBV7-8,TRBD1,CASSSPRQGAYEQYF,TGTGCCAGCAGCTCCCCTAGACAGGGGGCCTACGAGCAGTACTTC
TRBJ1-1,NA,TRBV6-1,TRBD1,CASSEFRGDTEAFF,TGTGCCAGCAGTGAATTCAGGGGGGACACTGAAGCTTTCTTT
TRBJ1-2,NA,TRBV29-1,NA,CSVFSGHYYGYTF,TGCAGCGTCTTTTCGGGACACTACTATGGCTACACCTTC
TRBJ2-7,NA,TRBV7-2,NA,CASSLAGIYEQYF,TGTGCCAGCAGCTTAGCGGGCATATACGAGCAGTACTTC
TRBJ1-1,NA,TRBV29-1,NA,CSVEESRLTEAFF,TGCAGCGTTGAAGAGAGCAGGTTAACTGAAGCTTTCTTT
TRBJ2-7,few,TRBV4-3,NA,CASSQEFRSYEQYF,TGCGCCAGCAGCCAAGAGTTCCGCTCCTACGAGCAGTACTTC
TRBJ1-1,NA,TRBV5-1,TRBD1,CASSPGDRARMAFF,TGCGCCAGCAGCCCCGGGGACAGAGCTAGAATGGCTTTCTTT
TRBJ2-1,once,TRBV7-2,TRBD2,CASSLRGLAYNEQFF,TGTGCCAGCAGCTTACGAGGACTAGCCTACAATGAGCAGTTCTTC
TRBJ2-1,NA,TRBV9,TRBD2,CASSVAERGGRVEQFF,TGTGCCAGCAGCGTAGCTGAGCGGGGGGGCCGGGTTGAGCAGTTCTTC
TRBJ1-1,NA,TRBV7-9,TRBD1,CASSLGPTGGTEAFF,TGTGCCAGCAGCTTAGGCCCAACAGGGGGCACTGAAGCTTTCTTT
TRBJ2-2,few,TRBV15,TRBD1,CATSTVGQGPGELFF,TGTGCCACCAGCACCGTAGGACAGGGACCCGGGGAGCTGTTTTTT
TRBJ2-2,NA,TRBV6-5,NA,CASSYLAGELFF,TGTGCCAGCAGTTACTTAGCCGGGGAGCTGTTTTTT
TRBJ2-1,NA,TRBV19,TRBD1,CASSPRGTGGNNEQFF,TGTGCCAGTAGTCCGAGGGGGACAGGGGGCAACAATGAGCAGTTCTTC
TRBJ2-7,NA,TRBV7-8,NA,CASSPWLEREQYF,TGTGCCAGCAGCCCCTGGCTCGAGAGGGAGCAGTACTTC
TRBJ2-3,once,TRBV4-2,TRBD2,CASSQDAALASGGTDTQYF,TGTGCCAGCAGCCAAGATGCGGCGCTGGCTAGCGGGGGCACAGATACGCAGTATTTT